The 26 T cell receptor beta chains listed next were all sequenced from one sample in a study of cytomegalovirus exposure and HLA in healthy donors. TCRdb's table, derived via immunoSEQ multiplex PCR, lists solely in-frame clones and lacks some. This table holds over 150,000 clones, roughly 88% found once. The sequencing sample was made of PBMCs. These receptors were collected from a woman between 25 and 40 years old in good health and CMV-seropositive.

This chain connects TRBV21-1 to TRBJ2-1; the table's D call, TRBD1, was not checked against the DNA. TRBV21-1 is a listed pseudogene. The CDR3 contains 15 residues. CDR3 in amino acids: CASSTRDRGYNEQFF. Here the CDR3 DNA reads TGTGCCAGCAGCACCCGGGACAGGGGCTACAATGAGCAGTTCTTC.

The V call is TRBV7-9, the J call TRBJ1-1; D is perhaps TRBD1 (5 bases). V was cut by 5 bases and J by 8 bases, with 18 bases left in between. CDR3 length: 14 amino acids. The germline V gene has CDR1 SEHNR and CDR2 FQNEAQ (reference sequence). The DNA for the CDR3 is TGTGCCAGCAGCGTTATTACAGGAAAGGGAGAAGCTTTCTTT. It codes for CASSVITGKGEAFF.

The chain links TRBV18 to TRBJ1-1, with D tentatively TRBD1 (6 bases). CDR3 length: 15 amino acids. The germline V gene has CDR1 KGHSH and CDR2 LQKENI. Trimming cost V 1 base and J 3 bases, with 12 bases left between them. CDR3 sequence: CASSPLQGTDTEAFF. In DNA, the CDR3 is TGTGCCAGCTCACCACTTCAGGGGACGGACACTGAAGCTTTCTTT.

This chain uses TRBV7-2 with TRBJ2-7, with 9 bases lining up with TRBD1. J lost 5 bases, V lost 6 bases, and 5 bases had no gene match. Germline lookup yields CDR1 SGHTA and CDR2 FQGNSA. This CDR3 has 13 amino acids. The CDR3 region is CASRSGTGNEQYF. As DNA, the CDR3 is TGTGCCAGCAGATCCGGGACAGGGAACGAGCAGTACTTC.

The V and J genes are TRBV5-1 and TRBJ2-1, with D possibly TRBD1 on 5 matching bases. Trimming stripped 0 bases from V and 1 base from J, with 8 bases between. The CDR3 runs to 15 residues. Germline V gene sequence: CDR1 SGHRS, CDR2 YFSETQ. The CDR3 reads CASSLGTGSYNEQFF. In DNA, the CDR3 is TGCGCCAGCAGCTTGGGTACAGGTTCCTACAATGAGCAGTTCTTC.

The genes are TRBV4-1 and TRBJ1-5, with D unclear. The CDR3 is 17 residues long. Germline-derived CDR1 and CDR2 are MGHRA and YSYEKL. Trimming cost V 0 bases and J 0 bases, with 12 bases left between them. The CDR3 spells CASSQEESGNSNQPQHF. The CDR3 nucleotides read TGCGCCAGCAGCCAAGAAGAGTCGGGAAATAGCAATCAGCCCCAGCATTTT.

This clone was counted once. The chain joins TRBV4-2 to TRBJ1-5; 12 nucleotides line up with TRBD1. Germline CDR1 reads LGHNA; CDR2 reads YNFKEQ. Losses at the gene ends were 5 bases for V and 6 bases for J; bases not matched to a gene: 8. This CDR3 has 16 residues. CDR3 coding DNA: TGTGCCAGCAGCATGGGACAGGGGGCAACAGGTCAGCCCCAGCATTTT. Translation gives CASSMGQGATGQPQHF.

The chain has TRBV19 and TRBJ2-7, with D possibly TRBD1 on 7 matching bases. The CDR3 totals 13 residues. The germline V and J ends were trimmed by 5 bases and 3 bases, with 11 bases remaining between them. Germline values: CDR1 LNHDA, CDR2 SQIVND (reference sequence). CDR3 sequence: CASSPRGVYEQYF. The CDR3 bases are TGTGCCAGTAGTCCCAGGGGGGTCTACGAGCAGTACTTC.

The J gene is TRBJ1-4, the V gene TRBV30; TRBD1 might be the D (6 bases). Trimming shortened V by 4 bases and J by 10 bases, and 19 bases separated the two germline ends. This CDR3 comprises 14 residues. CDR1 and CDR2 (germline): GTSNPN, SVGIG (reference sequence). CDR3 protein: CAWNLQGGSRKLFF. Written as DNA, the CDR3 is TGTGCCTGGAACCTACAGGGAGGGTCAAGAAAACTGTTTTTT.

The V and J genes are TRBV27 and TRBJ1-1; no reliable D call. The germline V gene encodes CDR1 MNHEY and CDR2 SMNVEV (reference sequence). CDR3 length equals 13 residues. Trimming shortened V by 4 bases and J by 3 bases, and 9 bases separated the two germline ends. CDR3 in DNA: TGTGCCAGCAGTTACGGGGTGGACACTGAAGCTTTCTTT. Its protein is CASSYGVDTEAFF.

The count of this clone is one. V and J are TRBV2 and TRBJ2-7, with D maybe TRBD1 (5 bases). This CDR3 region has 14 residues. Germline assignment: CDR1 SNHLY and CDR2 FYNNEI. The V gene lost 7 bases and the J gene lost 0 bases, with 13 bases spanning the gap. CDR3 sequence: CASKATESSYEQYF. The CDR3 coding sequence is TGTGCCAGCAAGGCGACAGAGAGCTCCTACGAGCAGTACTTC.

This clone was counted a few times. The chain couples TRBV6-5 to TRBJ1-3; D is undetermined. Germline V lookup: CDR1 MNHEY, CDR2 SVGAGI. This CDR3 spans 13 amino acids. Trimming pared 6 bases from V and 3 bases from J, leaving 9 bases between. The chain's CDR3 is CASRKSIGNTIYF. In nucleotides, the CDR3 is TGTGCCAGCAGGAAGTCTATTGGAAACACCATATATTTT.

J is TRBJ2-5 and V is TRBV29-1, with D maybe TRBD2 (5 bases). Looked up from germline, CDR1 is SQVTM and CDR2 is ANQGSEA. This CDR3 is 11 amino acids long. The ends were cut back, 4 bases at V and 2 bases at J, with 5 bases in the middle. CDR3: CSVGRQETQYF. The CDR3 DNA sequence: TGCAGCGTTGGGAGGCAAGAGACCCAGTACTTC.

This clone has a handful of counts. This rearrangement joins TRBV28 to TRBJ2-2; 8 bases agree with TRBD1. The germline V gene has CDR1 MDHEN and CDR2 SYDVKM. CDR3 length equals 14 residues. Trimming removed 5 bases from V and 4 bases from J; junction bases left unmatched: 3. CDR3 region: CASSRTGTTGELFF. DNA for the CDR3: TGTGCCAGCAGTCGGACAGGGACCACCGGGGAGCTGTTTTTT. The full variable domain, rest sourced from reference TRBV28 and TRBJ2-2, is DVKVTQSSRYLVKRTGEKVFLECVQDMDHENMFWYRQDPGLGLRLIYFSYDVKMKEKGDIPEGYSVSREKKERFSLILESASTNQTSMYLCASSRTGTTGELFFGEGSRLTVL.

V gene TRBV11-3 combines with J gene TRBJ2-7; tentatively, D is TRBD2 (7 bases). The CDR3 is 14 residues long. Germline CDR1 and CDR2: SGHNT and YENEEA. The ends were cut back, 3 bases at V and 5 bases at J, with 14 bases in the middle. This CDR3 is CASSLGGGPHEQYF. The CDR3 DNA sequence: TGTGCCAGCAGCTTGGGGGGGGGCCCCCACGAGCAGTACTTC.

For the CDR3, the DNA is TGTGCCAGCAGGAAGACAGGGGTTCGAAACACCATATATTTT. Encoded protein: CASRKTGVRNTIYF. This sequence joins TRBV27 and TRBJ1-3; 8 positions agree with TRBD1. The CDR3 has 14 residues. The germline gives CDR1 MNHEY, CDR2 SMNVEV (reference sequence). V dropped 6 bases and J dropped 5; count of bases not matched to a gene: 6.

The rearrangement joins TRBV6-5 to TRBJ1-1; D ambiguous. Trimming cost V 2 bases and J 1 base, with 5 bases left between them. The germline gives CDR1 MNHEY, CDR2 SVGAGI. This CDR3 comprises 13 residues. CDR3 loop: CASSYPGNTEAFF. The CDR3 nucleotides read TGTGCCAGCAGTTACCCGGGGAACACTGAAGCTTTCTTT.

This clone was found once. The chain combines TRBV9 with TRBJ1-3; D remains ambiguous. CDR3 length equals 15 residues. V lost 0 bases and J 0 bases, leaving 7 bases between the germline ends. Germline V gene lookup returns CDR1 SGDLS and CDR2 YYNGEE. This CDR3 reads CASSVDRGSGNTIYF. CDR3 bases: TGTGCCAGCAGCGTAGATAGAGGCTCTGGAAACACCATATATTTT.

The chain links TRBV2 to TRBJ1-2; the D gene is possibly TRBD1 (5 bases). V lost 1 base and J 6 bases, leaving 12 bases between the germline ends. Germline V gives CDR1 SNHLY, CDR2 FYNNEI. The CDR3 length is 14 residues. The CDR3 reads CASSEEVGADGYTF. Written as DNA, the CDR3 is TGTGCCAGCAGTGAAGAAGTAGGGGCGGATGGCTACACCTTC.

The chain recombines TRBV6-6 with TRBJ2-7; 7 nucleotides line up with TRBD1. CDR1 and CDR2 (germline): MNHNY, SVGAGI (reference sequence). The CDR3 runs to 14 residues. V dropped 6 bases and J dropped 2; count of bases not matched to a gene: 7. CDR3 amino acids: CASRRQGPAYEQYF. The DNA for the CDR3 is TGTGCCAGCAGGAGACAGGGACCGGCCTACGAGCAGTACTTC.

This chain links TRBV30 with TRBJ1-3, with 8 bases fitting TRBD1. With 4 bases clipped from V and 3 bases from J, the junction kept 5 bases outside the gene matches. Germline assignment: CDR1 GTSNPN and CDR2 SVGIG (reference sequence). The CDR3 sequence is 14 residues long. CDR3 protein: CAWTGGIFGNTIYF. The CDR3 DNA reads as TGTGCCTGGACAGGGGGCATCTTTGGAAACACCATATATTTT.

The CDR3: CASSLGGPNQPQHF. CDR3 in DNA: TGTGCCAGCAGCTTAGGAGGGCCCAATCAGCCCCAGCATTTT. V usage is TRBV7-8 and J usage is TRBJ1-5; D not certain. Germline lookup yields CDR1 SGHVS and CDR2 FQNEAQ. The CDR3 is made up of 14 amino acids. With 1 base removed from V and 3 bases from J, the gap between germline ends came to 7 bases.

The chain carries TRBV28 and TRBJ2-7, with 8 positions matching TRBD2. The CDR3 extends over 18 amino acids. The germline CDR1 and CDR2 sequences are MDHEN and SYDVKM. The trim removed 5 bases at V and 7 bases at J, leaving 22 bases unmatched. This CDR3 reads CASSPSYGNSGTFGEQYF. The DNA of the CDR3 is TGTGCCAGCAGTCCCTCCTACGGCAATAGCGGGACGTTTGGAGAGCAGTACTTC.

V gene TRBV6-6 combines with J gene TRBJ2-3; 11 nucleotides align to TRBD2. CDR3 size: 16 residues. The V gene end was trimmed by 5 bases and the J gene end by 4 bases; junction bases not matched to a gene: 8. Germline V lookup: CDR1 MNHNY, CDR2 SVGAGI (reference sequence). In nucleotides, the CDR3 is TGTGCCAGCAGTCTAGTAGCGGGAGGGCGCCCAGATACGCAGTATTTT. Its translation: CASSLVAGGRPDTQYF.

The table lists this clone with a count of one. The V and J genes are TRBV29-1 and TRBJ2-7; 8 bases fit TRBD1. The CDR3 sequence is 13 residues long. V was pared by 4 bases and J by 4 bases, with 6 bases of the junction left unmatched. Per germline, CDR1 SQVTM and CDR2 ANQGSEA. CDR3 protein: CSVGGQGRYEQYF. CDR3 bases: TGCAGCGTTGGAGGACAGGGTCGGTACGAGCAGTACTTC.

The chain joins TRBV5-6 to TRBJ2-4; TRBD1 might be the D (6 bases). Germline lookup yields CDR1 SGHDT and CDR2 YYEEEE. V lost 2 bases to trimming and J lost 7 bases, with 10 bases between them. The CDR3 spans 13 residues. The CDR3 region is CASSFRGLNIQYF. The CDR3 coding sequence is TGTGCCAGCAGCTTCAGGGGCTTGAACATTCAGTACTTC.